Following are 19 T cell receptor beta chains from one sample sequenced in a study of blood T cell repertoires in COVID-19. The assay was immunoSEQ multiplex PCR, and TCRdb's table has in-frame clones only and misses some. Among about 40,000 clones listed, about 88% were seen once. Specimen: peripheral blood. These receptor sequences come from a man between 50 and 59 years old in a cohort sampled during active COVID-19.

This clone was picked up one time. The rearrangement joins TRBV10-2 to TRBJ2-2, with a weak D call TRBD1 (6 bases). This CDR3 comprises 17 residues. The germline V gene encodes CDR1 WSHSY and CDR2 SAAADI. Trimming pared 5 bases from V and 0 bases from J, leaving 16 bases between. The CDR3 spells CASSNNRDIPNTGELFF. In nucleotides, the CDR3 is TGCGCCAGCAGTAACAACCGGGACATCCCGAACACCGGGGAGCTGTTTTTT.

The chain recombines TRBV4-3 with TRBJ2-1, with TRBD2 matching over 8 bases. The CDR3 spans 16 residues. Germline V gives CDR1 LGHNA, CDR2 YSLEER. Unmatched junction bases numbered 5, after V lost 4 bases and J lost 0 bases. The CDR3 DNA is TGCGCCAGCAGCCGGACTAGCTCGAGCTCCTACAATGAGCAGTTCTTC. Amino acids: CASSRTSSSSYNEQFF.

The count of this clone is one. The chain recombines TRBV19 with TRBJ2-3, with 10 positions matching TRBD2. From germline, CDR1 is LNHDA and CDR2 SQIVND (reference sequence). The V gene end was trimmed by 3 bases and the J gene end by 2 bases; junction bases not matched to a gene: 2. The CDR3 covers 15 residues. CDR3 DNA sequence: TGTGCCAGTAGTATCGGACTAGCGGTCACAGATACGCAGTATTTT. Translating gives CASSIGLAVTDTQYF. The entire variable domain, with the rest obtained from reference TRBV19 and TRBJ2-3, is as follows: DGGITQSPKYLFRKEGQNVTLSCEQNLNHDAMYWYRQDPGQGLRLIYYSQIVNDFQKGDIAEGYSVSREKKESFPLTVTSAQKNPTAFYLCASSIGLAVTDTQYFGPGTRLTVL.

This clone has just one count. The chain is built from TRBV9 and TRBJ2-7; 7 bases line up with TRBD2. The CDR3 runs to 17 residues. CDR1 is SGDLS, CDR2 YYNGEE, per germline. V shed 3 bases, J shed 0 bases, and the junction held 12 bases outside the gene matches. CDR3 nucleotides: TGTGCCAGCAGCGGACCGTCGACTAGCTCAAGCTCCTACGAGCAGTACGTC. It yields the protein CASSGPSTSSSSYEQYV.

The chain links TRBV9 to TRBJ2-7; 10 bases are shared with TRBD1. The CDR3 is made up of 14 amino acids. Germline V gives CDR1 SGDLS, CDR2 YYNGEE. J lost 3 bases, V lost 4 bases, and 4 bases had no gene match. CDR3 nucleotides: TGTGCCAGCAGCCCCCGGACAGGGGGCTACGAGCAGTACTTC. Protein product: CASSPRTGGYEQYF.

The J gene is TRBJ2-5, the V gene TRBV24-1, with D perhaps matching TRBD1 (6 bases). CDR1 KGHDR and CDR2 SFDVKD come from the germline V gene. The CDR3 has 13 amino acids. V dropped 9 bases and J dropped 5 bases, with 15 bases sitting between them. In DNA, the CDR3 is TGTGCCACCGGGGCAGGGGATTACGAGACCCAGTACTTC. Encoded protein: CATGAGDYETQYF.

The chain links TRBV5-1 to TRBJ2-5; 7 nucleotides line up with TRBD2. Unmatched junction bases numbered 5, after V lost 4 bases and J lost 5 bases. Germline values: CDR1 SGHRS, CDR2 YFSETQ. The length of the CDR3 is 13 residues. For the CDR3, the DNA is TGCGCCAGCAGCATTCAGGGAGGGGAGACCCAGTACTTC. It is translated as CASSIQGGETQYF.

V is TRBV20-1 and J is TRBJ2-1; TRBD2 agrees at 7 bases. Trimming cost V 3 bases and J 7 bases; bases outside gene matches: 6. CDR3 length: 13 residues. Looked up from germline, CDR1 is DFQATT and CDR2 is SNEGSKA (reference sequence). This chain's CDR3 is CSASGREINEQFF. The CDR3 bases are TGCAGTGCTAGTGGGCGGGAGATTAATGAGCAGTTCTTC.

The chain carries TRBV16 and TRBJ1-2; 7 nucleotides match TRBD1. The V gene's germline CDR1 is KGHSY and CDR2 FQNENV. This CDR3 contains 15 residues. Germline trimming cut 0 bases from V and 4 bases from J; bases unmatched to any gene: 5. As DNA, the CDR3 is TGTGCCAGCAGCCAATCGGAGGGGGCCATCTATGGCTACACCTTC. Amino acids: CASSQSEGAIYGYTF.

The chain joins TRBV24-1 to TRBJ2-3, with 8 bases identical to TRBD1. The V gene's germline CDR1 is KGHDR and CDR2 SFDVKD. J was trimmed by 1 base and V by 9 bases; bases with no gene match: 5. The CDR3 has 14 residues. CDR3 sequence: CATGGTGGTDTQYF. The CDR3 DNA reads as TGTGCCACCGGCGGGACAGGCGGCACAGATACGCAGTATTTT.

This chain uses TRBV3-1 (or the pseudogene TRBV3-2) with TRBJ1-2; 7 positions agree with TRBD1. Germline V gives CDR1 LGHDT, CDR2 YNNKEL (reference sequence). V lost 5 bases to trimming and J lost 4 bases; unmatched junction nucleotides: 7. This CDR3 spans 14 amino acids. In DNA, the CDR3 is TGTGCCAGCAGCGGAGACAGGGAATTCTATGGCTACACCTTC. This codes for CASSGDREFYGYTF.

The chain has TRBV10-1 and TRBJ2-2; 7 nucleotides agree with TRBD1. This CDR3 is built from 16 residues. Germline CDR1 WNHNN, CDR2 SYGVQD (reference sequence). J lost 3 bases, V lost 3 bases, and 7 bases had no gene match. CDR3 DNA: TGCGCCAGCAGTGACTGGGGGACAGAAGACACCGGGGAGCTGTTTTTT. This encodes CASSDWGTEDTGELFF.

The rearrangement links TRBV27 to TRBJ2-5; 10 bases line up with TRBD2. V gave up 4 bases and J gave up 5 bases; unmatched junction bases: 13. The CDR3 is 17 residues long. The germline CDR1 and CDR2 sequences are MNHEY and SMNVEV (reference sequence). Here the CDR3 reads CASSSGASGRIYETQYF. For the CDR3, the DNA is TGTGCCAGCAGTTCTGGGGCTAGCGGGAGAATCTACGAGACCCAGTACTTC.

This CDR3 is CSVIGHPNYGYTF. The CDR3 DNA is TGCAGCGTTATCGGACATCCAAACTATGGCTACACCTTC. The chain links TRBV29-1 to TRBJ1-2; TRBD1 is a possible D gene (5 bases). CDR3 size: 13 residues. CDR1 is SQVTM and CDR2 is ANQGSEA in the germline V gene. V was pared by 5 bases and J by 2 bases, with 12 bases between.

The rearrangement uses TRBV29-1 and TRBJ1-1; 8 nucleotides agree with TRBD1. The CDR3 has 13 residues. The V and J ends lost 6 bases and 1 base, in that order; junction bases with no gene match: 4. Germline V gene sequence: CDR1 SQVTM, CDR2 ANQGSEA. The CDR3 protein is CSVLDRENTEAFF. The CDR3 DNA sequence: TGCAGCGTACTGGACAGGGAGAACACTGAAGCTTTCTTT.

The chain has TRBV19 and TRBJ1-2; perhaps TRBD1 as D (6 bases). Trimming removed 1 base from V and 2 bases from J, with 11 bases in between. Germline V gives CDR1 LNHDA, CDR2 SQIVND (reference sequence). This CDR3 comprises 15 residues. The chain's CDR3 is CASSIGQGTNYGYTF. The CDR3 nucleotides are TGTGCCAGTAGTATAGGTCAGGGGACCAACTATGGCTACACCTTC.

The rearrangement uses TRBV13 and TRBJ1-5; no firm D call. Trimming shortened V by 5 bases and J by 3 bases, and 11 bases separated the two germline ends. This CDR3 contains 14 residues. Germline lookup yields CDR1 PRHDT and CDR2 FYEKMQ (reference sequence). CDR3 in amino acids: CASSQEGLNQPQHF. The CDR3 coding sequence is TGTGCCAGCAGCCAGGAAGGACTCAATCAGCCCCAGCATTTT.

The chain recombines TRBV7-2 with TRBJ1-3; D is perhaps TRBD1 (5 bases). Trimming cost V 5 bases and J 2 bases, with 13 bases left between them. The CDR3 extends over 15 amino acids. CDR1 and CDR2 (germline): SGHTA, FQGNSA. Written as DNA, the CDR3 is TGTGCCAGCAGCCCCGGTGGCAGGGCTGGAAACACCATATATTTT. The encoded protein is CASSPGGRAGNTIYF.

The rearrangement joins TRBV15 to TRBJ2-5, with D possibly TRBD2 on 5 matching bases. V dropped 0 bases and J dropped 9 bases, with 11 bases sitting between them. Germline V lookup: CDR1 LNHNV, CDR2 YYDKDF (reference sequence). The CDR3 has 13 residues. CDR3 loop: CATSRDLFGAQYF. As DNA, the CDR3 is TGTGCCACCAGCAGAGACCTCTTCGGGGCCCAGTACTTC.